This TCR beta chain originates from a study of cytomegalovirus exposure and HLA in healthy donors. Findings and caveats of the study: What a later analysis showed was that several of the most significant clusters appeared linked to common viral pathogens. The classifier was said to identify cytomegalovirus status with high specificity and sensitivity. Among the CMV-associated chains, three were confirmed in vitro as specific for CMV antigens.

The PCR contained 60 Vbeta and 13 Jbeta primers. The assay was immunoSEQ multiplex PCR, and TCRdb's table has in-frame clones only and misses some. Found here are approximately 280,000 clones, roughly 90% of them singletons; the top ten hold about 2.3%. The V end lost 1 base, the J end lost 0 bases, and 13 bases lay between the germline ends. The CDR3 spans 16 residues. Germline CDR1 and CDR2: LNHNV and YYDKDF (reference sequence). Of note for this clone: The antigen is unknown.

Healthy bone marrow donors supplied every sample. The sequencing input was PBMCs. The chain links TRBV15 to TRBJ2-7; possibly TRBD1 for D (6 bases). The sequence came from a woman aged 18-35 years in good health and CMV-seronegative. The CDR3 sequence is CATSRGGLLSSYEQYF. The CDR3 bases are TGTGCCACCAGCAGAGGGGGGCTACTAAGCTCCTACGAGCAGTACTTC.